The entry that follows covers one TCR beta chain sequence. Unmatched junction bases numbered 11, after V lost 6 bases and J lost 3 bases. This CDR3 contains 15 residues. Germline-derived CDR1 and CDR2 are GTSNPN and SVGIG (reference sequence). Original processing methods: Amplification of reference gene primers was used by the study to estimate nucleated cell counts. TCRdb keeps only in-frame clones here, not all; method: immunoSEQ multiplex PCR. The D gene and trimming were derived from the DNA, and the V and J assignments and clone size from that table. The sample has some 200,000 clones, 70% to 85% seen once. The data were taken from a study of blood T cell repertoires in COVID-19. At the level of the study: Samples came from the United States, Italy and Spain, spanning acute and convalescent COVID-19. PBMCs, B-cell-depleted T cells, or T cells provided the cDNA or gDNA that made up the material.

The receptor comes from a human donor with acute or convalescent COVID-19. The donor label of this sample is uncertain. V usage is TRBV30 and J usage is TRBJ1-5; 7 positions agree with TRBD1. Sample: peripheral blood. The CDR3 here is CACRLNRGNNQPQHF. CDR3 bases: TGTGCCTGCCGATTGAACAGGGGCAACAATCAGCCCCAGCATTTT.